The next 20 T cell receptor beta chains were all read from a single sample in a study of response to subunit inactivated influenza vaccine. TCRdb re-analysed the RT-PCR reads in MiXCR, keeping a single row per CDR3 protein. Of 150,000 to 200,000 distinct CDR3 sequences in the sample, about 12% were seen once. These data were also reused for a study on T cells expressing NK-cell markers. From that second work: Making the TCR beta cDNA relied on 5'RACE template switching with UMIs.

The starting material was CD8+ T cells sorted from PBMCs, obtained approximately 13 days after vaccination. All receptors come from a man aged 50 to 59 who received an inactivated influenza vaccine.

Many counts were recorded for this clonotype. This chain connects TRBV29-1 to TRBJ2-1, with D possibly matching TRBD1 (6 bases). This CDR3 is built from 11 residues. The germline V and J ends were trimmed by 6 bases and 11 bases, with 14 bases remaining between them. Per germline, CDR1 SQVTM and CDR2 ANQGSEA. The CDR3 nucleotides read TGCAGCGTGACCTGGACAGCCAAGCAGTTCTTC. Encoded protein: CSVTWTAKQFF.

The table lists this clonotype with many counts. CDR3 amino acids: CASSQGSGVYYEQYF. CDR3 nucleotides: TGCGCCAGCAGTCAGGGTAGCGGGGTGTACTACGAGCAGTACTTC. The chain has TRBV10-2 and TRBJ2-7, with 8 bases fitting TRBD2. Germline CDR1 WSHSY, CDR2 SAAADI. The CDR3 is 15 residues long. The V gene end was trimmed by 5 bases and the J gene end by 3 bases; junction bases not matched to a gene: 9.

This clonotype was counted between two and nine times. The chain joins TRBV29-1 to TRBJ2-3; possibly TRBD2 for D (7 bases). CDR3 length equals 12 residues. The germline V gene encodes CDR1 SQVTM and CDR2 ANQGSEA. The V and J ends lost 4 bases and 11 bases respectively, with 16 bases between them. The CDR3 is CSVVREGVGQYF. In DNA form, the CDR3 reads TGCAGCGTTGTCAGGGAGGGGGTCGGGCAGTATTTT.

This clonotype was counted ten times or more. The genes are TRBV28 and TRBJ1-4, with D perhaps TRBD1 (5 bases). The CDR3 totals 14 residues. The germline V and J ends were trimmed by 5 bases and 8 bases, with 15 bases remaining between them. Germline assignment: CDR1 MDHEN and CDR2 SYDVKM. CDR3: CASSRDQEEEKLFF. As DNA, the CDR3 is TGTGCCAGCAGTCGGGACCAAGAAGAGGAAAAACTGTTTTTT.

This clonotype was seen more than once but under ten times. This chain joins TRBV10-2 and TRBJ2-7; 8 bases align to TRBD2. The CDR3 covers 15 residues. Germline V lookup: CDR1 WSHSY, CDR2 SAAADI. Germline trimming cut 6 bases from V and 0 bases from J; bases unmatched to any gene: 7. CDR3 residues: CASRKAGGLSYEQYF. The CDR3, as DNA: TGCGCCAGCAGGAAGGCGGGGGGCCTCTCCTACGAGCAGTACTTC.

The chain combines TRBV7-6 with TRBJ2-5, with D possibly being TRBD1 (6 bases). CDR1 is SGHVS and CDR2 is FNYEAQ in the germline V gene. V gave up 3 bases and J gave up 1 base, with 15 bases separating them. The CDR3 loop spans 16 amino acids. The chain's CDR3 is CASSLRQESVQETQYF. The DNA of the CDR3 is TGTGCCAGCAGCTTGCGACAGGAATCCGTCCAAGAGACCCAGTACTTC.

The chain carries TRBV14 and TRBJ2-5, with 7 bases identical to TRBD1. There are 14 residues in the CDR3. CDR1 SGHDN and CDR2 FVKESK come from the germline V gene. Trimming removed 4 bases from V and 2 bases from J; junction bases left unmatched: 4. CDR3 DNA: TGTGCCAGCAGCCCTCTGGGACAGCAAGAGACCCAGTACTTC. Its protein is CASSPLGQQETQYF.

The table lists this clonotype with many counts. The chain has TRBV29-1 and TRBJ2-7; D gene unclear. Trimming stripped 4 bases from V and 3 bases from J, with 19 bases between. CDR3 size: 15 residues. The germline V gene has CDR1 SQVTM and CDR2 ANQGSEA. CDR3 protein: CSVVFPGQVDYEQYF. The CDR3 DNA reads TGCAGCGTTGTCTTCCCCGGCCAGGTAGACTACGAGCAGTACTTC.

This clonotype appeared many times. The chain couples TRBV7-9 to TRBJ2-3, with unresolved D. V lost 1 base and J lost 6, with 8 bases in between. Per the germline V gene, CDR1 is SEHNR and CDR2 is FQNEAQ (reference sequence). This CDR3 is 13 amino acids long. In DNA form, the CDR3 reads TGTGCCAGCAGCTTAGATGGCGGTGATACGCAGTATTTT. It is translated as CASSLDGGDTQYF.

This sequence joins TRBV6-2 or TRBV6-3 and TRBJ2-7; D is possibly TRBD1 (5 bases). Trimming took off 6 bases at V and 3 bases at J, with 18 bases between the two ends. CDR1 MNHEY and CDR2 SVGEGT come from the germline V gene. The CDR3 spans 15 residues. The CDR3 DNA reads as TGTGCCAGCAGGCGGTTGAGTACAGGAGTCTACGAGCAGTACTTC. Its translation: CASRRLSTGVYEQYF.

On this clonotype: A read error may account for a junction end that differs from germline. The chain has TRBV4-3 and TRBJ1-2; D call uncertain. The CDR3 covers 16 residues. Germline lookup yields CDR1 LGHNA and CDR2 YSLEER. The CDR3 region is CASSQDGWGGLYSYTF. CDR3 coding DNA: TGCGCCAGCAGCCAAGATGGGTGGGGAGGTCTCTATAGCTACACCTTC.

There are many counts of this clonotype. This chain uses TRBV7-2 with TRBJ2-3; D not certain. Per germline, CDR1 SGHTA and CDR2 FQGNSA. Trimming pared 5 bases from V and 1 base from J, leaving 16 bases between. CDR3 length: 16 amino acids. CDR3 in DNA: TGTGCCAGCAGCCCCCCGTGGGGTTCAGGCACAGATACGCAGTATTTT. Its protein product is CASSPPWGSGTDTQYF.

The V gene is TRBV10-2, the J gene TRBJ2-7; no clear D gene. The V gene's germline CDR1 is WSHSY and CDR2 SAAADI. The CDR3 contains 12 residues. V was trimmed by 5 bases and J by 2 bases, leaving 7 bases between them. The CDR3 sequence is CASSFDPYEQYF. The CDR3 region has the DNA TGCGCCAGCAGTTTTGACCCCTACGAGCAGTACTTC.

This clonotype has a count of ten or more. The CDR3 region is CASSRSGTAYGYTF. The CDR3 coding sequence is TGTGCCAGCAGCCGTTCCGGGACAGCATATGGCTACACCTTC. The chain couples TRBV7-9 to TRBJ1-2, with 7 bases identical to TRBD1. Trimming removed 5 bases from V and 5 bases from J; junction bases left unmatched: 8. The CDR3 has 14 residues. Germline V gives CDR1 SEHNR, CDR2 FQNEAQ (reference sequence).

This chain uses TRBV10-3 with TRBJ2-7; TRBD1 is a possible D gene (6 bases). Germline V gene sequence: CDR1 ENHRY, CDR2 SYGVKD. The length of the CDR3 is 17 residues. V lost 10 bases, J lost 1 base, and 26 bases lay in between. The CDR3 loop is CATSKRIRDTHSYEQYF. The CDR3 region has the DNA TGTGCCACTTCCAAGCGAATCCGGGACACCCATTCCTACGAGCAGTACTTC.

The chain has TRBV28 and TRBJ2-5; tentatively, D is TRBD1 (5 bases). V was clipped by 3 bases and J by 2 bases, with 10 bases between them. This CDR3 is 14 amino acids long. The germline V gene encodes CDR1 MDHEN and CDR2 SYDVKM. Written as DNA, the CDR3 is TGTGCCAGCAGTTTTCGGACACGGCAAGAGACCCAGTACTTC. It encodes CASSFRTRQETQYF. Using reference TRBV28 and TRBJ2-5 for the parts outside the CDR3, the full variable domain is DVKVTQSSRYLVKRTGEKVFLECVQDMDHENMFWYRQDPGLGLRLIYFSYDVKMKEKGDIPEGYSVSREKKERFSLILESASTNQTSMYLCASSFRTRQETQYFGPGTRLLVL.

This clonotype was seen many times. Here the CDR3 DNA reads TGTGCCAGCAGTCCTCGGACAGGGAGCTCCTACGAGCAGTACTTC. It encodes CASSPRTGSSYEQYF. The chain recombines TRBV28 with TRBJ2-7; 8 bases agree with TRBD1. The germline CDR1 and CDR2 sequences are MDHEN and SYDVKM. The CDR3 consists of 15 residues. Trimming at V came to 5 bases and at J to 0 bases, leaving 6 bases not matched to a gene.

This clonotype was detected many times. The chain carries TRBV18 and TRBJ2-1, with D perhaps matching TRBD2 (6 bases). V was trimmed by 3 bases and J by 6 bases, leaving 15 bases between them. The CDR3 has 15 residues. CDR1 and CDR2 from the germline V gene are KGHSH and LQKENI. CDR3 sequence (DNA): TGTGCCAGCTCACCTCTACCGGGAGAGGGCAATGAGCAGTTCTTC. Its protein product is CASSPLPGEGNEQFF.

This chain connects TRBV12-3 or TRBV12-4 to TRBJ2-1; D is perhaps TRBD2 (6 bases). The V end lost 5 bases, the J end lost 6 bases, and 14 bases lay between the germline ends. The CDR3 contains 14 residues. CDR3 amino acids: CASSGGTYLNEQFF. The DNA for the CDR3 is TGTGCCAGCAGTGGGGGGACTTACCTCAATGAGCAGTTCTTC.

The genes are TRBV12-3 or TRBV12-4 and TRBJ2-1; 12 nucleotides align to TRBD2. The J segment lost 4 bases and the V segment lost 0 bases, leaving 10 bases of the junction unmatched. The length of the CDR3 is 19 residues. CDR3 in amino acids: CASSLAVSLAGGVYNEQFF. The DNA for the CDR3 is TGTGCCAGCAGTTTAGCGGTCTCACTAGCGGGAGGAGTTTACAATGAGCAGTTCTTC.